This T cell receptor beta chain emerged from a study of cytomegalovirus exposure and HLA in healthy donors. This clone appeared a few times. PCR amplification relied on 60 Vbeta primers (plus 13 Jbeta primers). The table came from immunoSEQ multiplex PCR; TCRdb's copy has only in-frame clones and leaves some out. Altogether fewer than 250,000 clones are present, 79% being singletons, with the ten largest covering 1.6%. Trimming took off 2 bases at V and 7 bases at J, with 9 bases between the two ends. Germline loops: CDR1 SQVTM, CDR2 ANQGSEA. This CDR3 region has 11 residues. The V call is TRBV29-1, the J call TRBJ2-7, with D possibly being TRBD2 (5 bases). The sequencing sample was made of PBMCs. The clonotype comes from a woman under 30 in good health and CMV-seronegative. The CDR3 DNA sequence: TGCAGCGTTGAATCCGGGGAAGAGCAGTACTTC. As protein: CSVESGEEQYF.